The clone carrying this T cell receptor beta chain was seen many times. The record originates from a study of identical twins. The CDR3 has 18 amino acids. The trim removed 4 bases at V and 3 bases at J, leaving 15 bases unmatched. Per the germline V gene, CDR1 is LNHDA and CDR2 is SQIVND (reference sequence). TCRdb analysed the 5' RACE reads with MiXCR anew, one entry per CDR3 protein. This table holds 550,000 to 800,000 distinct CDR3 sequences, around 7.4% found once. This same sample was also part of a study on yellow fever vaccine responses in identical twins.

The clonotype comes from a woman between 18 and 29 years old in good health. V usage is TRBV19 and J usage is TRBJ1-5; 7 nucleotides match TRBD1. Sequences were obtained from PBMCs. In nucleotides, the CDR3 is TGTGCCAGTAGTACTAAACCGACAGGGCGGGCACTCAATCAGCCCCAGCATTTT. It yields the protein CASSTKPTGRALNQPQHF. The full variable domain, completed using reference TRBV19 and TRBJ1-5, is DGGITQSPKYLFRKEGQNVTLSCEQNLNHDAMYWYRQDPGQGLRLIYYSQIVNDFQKGDIAEGYSVSREKKESFPLTVTSAQKNPTAFYLCASSTKPTGRALNQPQHFGDGTRLSIL.